Listed below are T cell receptor beta chains from one sample, sequenced in a study of CD8+CD57+ T cells in acquired aplastic anemia. TCRdb used MiXCR to reprocess the reads, holding one entry per CDR3 protein. This table has some 200,000 distinct CDR3 sequences, approximately 60% appearing once. Sequencing was carried out using sorted CD4+, CD8+, or CD8+CD57+ T cells (not recorded which) from PBMCs. Receptor source: a human donor in good health. The CDR3 runs from the conserved cysteine through the conserved F or W. The order of the fields is J gene, V gene, clone size, D gene, CDR3 DNA, CDR3 protein. The D gene is left open where the match is weak. Size tells how often a clone was seen (once, few, many) or the class of an expanded clone, and some rows leave it out.

j_call: TRBJ2-7
v_call: TRBV9
clone_size: many
d_call: -
cdr3_nt: TGTGCCAGCACCGACGGGTACGAGCAGTACTTC
cdr3_aa: CASTDGYEQYF

j_call: TRBJ2-7
v_call: TRBV7-9
clone_size: -
d_call: -
cdr3_nt: TGTGCCAGCAGCACCGACGGCCTCTACGAGCAGTACTTC
cdr3_aa: CASSTDGLYEQYF

j_call: TRBJ2-5
v_call: TRBV5-1
clone_size: -
d_call: -
cdr3_nt: TGCGCCAGCAGCTTACAGGGTTTACAACAAGAGACCCAGTACTTC
cdr3_aa: CASSLQGLQQETQYF

j_call: TRBJ2-5
v_call: TRBV15
clone_size: few
d_call: TRBD2
cdr3_nt: TGTGCCACCAGCGGATACTCCGGGACTAGCGGGGGGACCCAGTACTTC
cdr3_aa: CATSGYSGTSGGTQYF

j_call: TRBJ1-4
v_call: TRBV7-9
clone_size: many
d_call: -
cdr3_nt: TGTGCCAGCAGCCCTCCAGTGGAGAACAATGAAAAACTGTTTTTT
cdr3_aa: CASSPPVENNEKLFF

j_call: TRBJ2-3
v_call: TRBV20-1
clone_size: many
d_call: TRBD2
cdr3_nt: TGCAGTGCCAGACTAGCGGGCGAAGATACGCAGTATTTT
cdr3_aa: CSARLAGEDTQYF

j_call: TRBJ2-1
v_call: TRBV27
clone_size: few
d_call: -
cdr3_nt: TGTGCCAGCAGTTCCCCGGGGAGTGAGCAGTTCTTC
cdr3_aa: CASSSPGSEQFF

j_call: TRBJ2-1
v_call: TRBV24-1
clone_size: -
d_call: -
cdr3_nt: TGTGCCACCAGTGCCTCTTTAGTGGGGGAGCAGTTCTTC
cdr3_aa: CATSASLVGEQFF

j_call: TRBJ1-2
v_call: TRBV29-1
clone_size: many
d_call: -
cdr3_nt: TGCAGCGTTGAATGGGGAGACTATGGCTACACCTTC
cdr3_aa: CSVEWGDYGYTF

j_call: TRBJ2-7
v_call: TRBV7-4
clone_size: -
d_call: -
cdr3_nt: TGTGCCAGCAGCTTGGCCCAGAACTACGAGCAGTACTTC
cdr3_aa: CASSLAQNYEQYF

j_call: TRBJ2-3
v_call: TRBV20-1
clone_size: -
d_call: -
cdr3_nt: TGCAGTGCTAGAGGGGGGAGCGGACTCACAGATACGCAGTATTTT
cdr3_aa: CSARGGSGLTDTQYF

j_call: TRBJ1-1
v_call: TRBV7-2
clone_size: -
d_call: TRBD1
cdr3_nt: TGTGCCAGCAAGTCGGGGACAGCTAACACTGAAGCTTTCTTT
cdr3_aa: CASKSGTANTEAFF

j_call: TRBJ1-1
v_call: TRBV15
clone_size: -
d_call: -
cdr3_nt: TGTGCCACCAGCAGAGACCACACACCGGGCCGAGGAGCTTTCTTT
cdr3_aa: CATSRDHTPGRGAFF

j_call: TRBJ1-2
v_call: TRBV20-1
clone_size: -
d_call: -
cdr3_nt: TGCAGTGCTAGAGATGGGGTTTCGGTAGGCTACACCTTC
cdr3_aa: CSARDGVSVGYTF

j_call: TRBJ2-7
v_call: TRBV9
clone_size: -
d_call: -
cdr3_nt: TGTGCCAGCAGCGTAGATAGCGGAGGCGAGCAGTACTTC
cdr3_aa: CASSVDSGGEQYF

j_call: TRBJ1-2
v_call: TRBV7-2
clone_size: once
d_call: -
cdr3_nt: TGTGCCAGCAGCTCACATCGGTATGGCTACACCTTC
cdr3_aa: CASSSHRYGYTF

j_call: TRBJ2-7
v_call: TRBV5-1
clone_size: -
d_call: -
cdr3_nt: TGCGCCAGCAGCCATTCCAGGGTGGGAACCTACGAGCAGTACTTC
cdr3_aa: CASSHSRVGTYEQYF

j_call: TRBJ1-1
v_call: TRBV27
clone_size: -
d_call: -
cdr3_nt: TGTGCCAGCAGTTCTTGGGGCACTGAAGCTTTCTTT
cdr3_aa: CASSSWGTEAFF

j_call: TRBJ1-1
v_call: TRBV12-3/TRBV12-4
clone_size: many
d_call: -
cdr3_nt: TGTGCCAGCAGTTTTCGGGCAGGGCCAATGAACACTGAAGCTTTCTTT
cdr3_aa: CASSFRAGPMNTEAFF

j_call: TRBJ1-6
v_call: TRBV9
clone_size: few
d_call: TRBD1
cdr3_nt: TGTGCCAGCAGCGTAGAGGGACAGCCGAATTCACCCCTCCACTTT
cdr3_aa: CASSVEGQPNSPLHF

j_call: TRBJ2-2
v_call: TRBV24-1
clone_size: -
d_call: TRBD2
cdr3_nt: TGTGCCACCAGTGATTGGGGACTAGCGGGGGAAAACACCGGGGAGCTGTTTTTT
cdr3_aa: CATSDWGLAGENTGELFF

j_call: TRBJ2-1
v_call: TRBV3-1
clone_size: many
d_call: TRBD1
cdr3_nt: TGTGCCAGCAGCCCGGGACAGTTCTACGATGAGCAGTTCTTC
cdr3_aa: CASSPGQFYDEQFF

j_call: TRBJ2-3
v_call: TRBV7-9
clone_size: many
d_call: -
cdr3_nt: TGTGCCAGCAGCTCTCCTTTCGATCCGCGAAGGGAGACTAGCACAGATACGCAGTATTTT
cdr3_aa: CASSSPFDPRRETSTDTQYF

j_call: TRBJ1-2
v_call: TRBV19
clone_size: -
d_call: TRBD1
cdr3_nt: TGTGCCAGTATCCAGGGGGCGGATGGCTACACCTTC
cdr3_aa: CASIQGADGYTF

j_call: TRBJ2-7
v_call: TRBV10-3
clone_size: -
d_call: TRBD2
cdr3_nt: TGTGCCATCAGTGAGCATCGGGAGGGAGCGAACGAGCAGTACTTC
cdr3_aa: CAISEHREGANEQYF

j_call: TRBJ2-1
v_call: TRBV28
clone_size: few
d_call: -
cdr3_nt: TGTGCCAGCAGTCCCCCGGACAGCGCCTACAATGAGCAGTTCTTC
cdr3_aa: CASSPPDSAYNEQFF

j_call: TRBJ2-7
v_call: TRBV6-5
clone_size: many
d_call: TRBD1
cdr3_nt: TGTGCCAGCAGGTCACGGACAGGAGTCGACTCCTACGAGCAGTACTTC
cdr3_aa: CASRSRTGVDSYEQYF

j_call: TRBJ1-1
v_call: TRBV20-1
clone_size: -
d_call: -
cdr3_nt: TGCAGTGCTAGAGAGGAAGCTTTCTTT
cdr3_aa: CSAREEAFF

j_call: TRBJ1-3
v_call: TRBV15
clone_size: -
d_call: -
cdr3_nt: TGTGCCACCCAGACAGGCTCTGGAAACACCATATATTTT
cdr3_aa: CATQTGSGNTIYF

j_call: TRBJ2-7
v_call: TRBV10-3
clone_size: -
d_call: TRBD2
cdr3_nt: TGTGCCAGCAGTTACCCCAGAGCGGGGGGGCTGCTCTACGAGCAGTACTTC
cdr3_aa: CASSYPRAGGLLYEQYF

j_call: TRBJ1-2
v_call: TRBV10-3
clone_size: -
d_call: -
cdr3_nt: TGTGCCATCAGTGAGTCTCAAGTGTTCTATGGCTACACCTTC
cdr3_aa: CAISESQVFYGYTF

j_call: TRBJ2-5
v_call: TRBV19
clone_size: -
d_call: -
cdr3_nt: TGTGCCAGTAGTATCTTCCAGGGTGAGACCCAGTACTTC
cdr3_aa: CASSIFQGETQYF

j_call: TRBJ1-1
v_call: TRBV27
clone_size: -
d_call: -
cdr3_nt: TGTGCCAGCAGTTACGGGAGATACGGAAAGAGGACTGAAGCTTTCTTT
cdr3_aa: CASSYGRYGKRTEAFF

j_call: TRBJ2-3
v_call: TRBV19
clone_size: -
d_call: -
cdr3_nt: TGTGCCAGTACCCCCAGGACAGATACGCAGTATTTT
cdr3_aa: CASTPRTDTQYF

j_call: TRBJ2-1
v_call: TRBV6-5
clone_size: -
d_call: -
cdr3_nt: TGTGCCAGCAGATCATCGGGAGGGGGCCCAGGAGGTGAGCAGTTCTTC
cdr3_aa: CASRSSGGGPGGEQFF

j_call: TRBJ2-3
v_call: TRBV2
clone_size: few
d_call: TRBD2
cdr3_nt: TGTGCCAGCAGTGGCGCGGGGGGCGAGGATACGCAGTATTTT
cdr3_aa: CASSGAGGEDTQYF

j_call: TRBJ2-7
v_call: TRBV7-6
clone_size: -
d_call: TRBD1
cdr3_nt: TGTGCCAGCAGCAGCTACCGGGACAGGGAGCAGTACTTC
cdr3_aa: CASSSYRDREQYF

j_call: TRBJ1-5
v_call: TRBV20-1
clone_size: -
d_call: -
cdr3_nt: TGCAGTGCTGTATTAGGGGGTCAGCCCCAGCATTTT
cdr3_aa: CSAVLGGQPQHF

j_call: TRBJ2-4
v_call: TRBV20-1
clone_size: many
d_call: TRBD1
cdr3_nt: TGCAGTGCCCGGGACAGCAAAAACATTCAGTACTTC
cdr3_aa: CSARDSKNIQYF

j_call: TRBJ2-7
v_call: TRBV27
clone_size: -
d_call: -
cdr3_nt: TGTGCCAGCAGTTTATCGGGACACCCAGGGTACGAGCAGTACTTC
cdr3_aa: CASSLSGHPGYEQYF

j_call: TRBJ2-1
v_call: TRBV9
clone_size: -
d_call: TRBD2
cdr3_nt: TGTGCCAGCAGCGATCCTAGCGGGGGGGAGTTCTTC
cdr3_aa: CASSDPSGGEFF

j_call: TRBJ2-7
v_call: TRBV5-1
clone_size: -
d_call: TRBD2
cdr3_nt: TGCGCCAGCAGCACCCAGGCGGGGGGCCACAACGAGCAGTACTTC
cdr3_aa: CASSTQAGGHNEQYF

j_call: TRBJ2-7
v_call: TRBV20-1
clone_size: many
d_call: -
cdr3_nt: TGCAGTGCCATTATTTCCTACGAGCAGTACTTC
cdr3_aa: CSAIISYEQYF

j_call: TRBJ2-6
v_call: TRBV7-2
clone_size: -
d_call: -
cdr3_nt: TGTGCCAGCAGCTTAATGTACGGGGTTAGCTCTGGGGCCAACGTCCTGACTTTC
cdr3_aa: CASSLMYGVSSGANVLTF

j_call: TRBJ2-7
v_call: TRBV5-4
clone_size: -
d_call: -
cdr3_nt: TGTGCCAGCAGCCTTTGGTATCGTCCGGACGAGCAGTACTTC
cdr3_aa: CASSLWYRPDEQYF

j_call: TRBJ2-3
v_call: TRBV14
clone_size: many
d_call: -
cdr3_nt: TGTGCCAGCAGCCAAGATCGGGGGCCCTCTGATACGCAGTATTTT
cdr3_aa: CASSQDRGPSDTQYF

j_call: TRBJ1-5
v_call: TRBV19
clone_size: -
d_call: TRBD1
cdr3_nt: TGTGCCAGTAGTATAGGCGGGACAGTAAATCAGCCCCAGCATTTT
cdr3_aa: CASSIGGTVNQPQHF

j_call: TRBJ2-7
v_call: TRBV4-1
clone_size: many
d_call: -
cdr3_nt: TGCGCCAGCAGCCAAGACGCTTTCTCCTACGAGCAGTACTTC
cdr3_aa: CASSQDAFSYEQYF

j_call: TRBJ1-5
v_call: TRBV7-2
clone_size: -
d_call: -
cdr3_nt: TGTGCCAGCAGCCGGGGACTAGCGGACTACAATGAGCATTTT
cdr3_aa: CASSRGLADYNEHF

j_call: TRBJ2-5
v_call: TRBV20-1
clone_size: -
d_call: -
cdr3_nt: TGCAGTGCCCCTGGGGGGGGGGGACAGGTACAAGAGACCCAGTACTTC
cdr3_aa: CSAPGGGGQVQETQYF

j_call: TRBJ2-3
v_call: TRBV20-1
clone_size: -
d_call: TRBD2
cdr3_nt: TGCAGTGCATACCGGACTAGCGGGAGTGGAACGCAGTATTTT
cdr3_aa: CSAYRTSGSGTQYF

j_call: TRBJ1-1
v_call: TRBV4-2
clone_size: many
d_call: -
cdr3_nt: TGTGCCAGCAGCCAAGATCGATGGGTTATGAACACTGAAGCTTTCTTT
cdr3_aa: CASSQDRWVMNTEAFF

j_call: TRBJ1-1
v_call: TRBV20-1
clone_size: -
d_call: -
cdr3_nt: TGCAGTGCTGGGGACCCCCCGCGGGCTTTCTTT
cdr3_aa: CSAGDPPRAFF

j_call: TRBJ2-7
v_call: TRBV20-1
clone_size: -
d_call: TRBD1
cdr3_nt: TGCAGTGCTAGACACCCGGGACAGTCCTACGAGCAGTACTTC
cdr3_aa: CSARHPGQSYEQYF

j_call: TRBJ2-3
v_call: TRBV27
clone_size: -
d_call: -
cdr3_nt: TGTGCCAGCAGCCCCCTAGCCAGCGACCCAGATACGCAGTATTTT
cdr3_aa: CASSPLASDPDTQYF

j_call: TRBJ2-3
v_call: TRBV7-8
clone_size: -
d_call: -
cdr3_nt: TGTGCCAGCAGCTTTTCCGGGCGCACAGATACGCAGTATTTT
cdr3_aa: CASSFSGRTDTQYF

j_call: TRBJ1-2
v_call: TRBV9
clone_size: once
d_call: -
cdr3_nt: TGTGCCAGCAGCTACGGCAGGGGAAATGGCTACACCTTC
cdr3_aa: CASSYGRGNGYTF

j_call: TRBJ1-1
v_call: TRBV30
clone_size: -
d_call: -
cdr3_nt: TGTGCCTGGAGTTACAGGGTGGGTGAAGCTTTCTTT
cdr3_aa: CAWSYRVGEAFF